This T cell receptor beta chain was retrieved from a study of T cell changes during pregnancy in multiple sclerosis. The length of the CDR3 is 16 residues. The germline CDR1 and CDR2 sequences are LGHNA and YSLEER. The V gene end was trimmed by 0 bases and the J gene end by 12 bases; junction bases not matched to a gene: 11. Measured with immunoSEQ multiplex PCR; TCRdb has only the in-frame clones, and not every one. The sample carries under 20,000 clones, around four fifths recorded once. V gene TRBV4-3 combines with J gene TRBJ1-5, with 10 bases fitting TRBD1. The clonotype comes from a female donor in good health, enrolled as a control in a pregnancy study. Sequencing used CD8+ T cells from peripheral blood mononuclear cells, obtained in the second trimester of pregnancy. The CDR3 sequence: CASSQDRRQGAMGQHF. Here the CDR3 DNA reads TGCGCCAGCAGCCAAGATCGTAGACAGGGGGCGATGGGCCAGCATTTT.